A single sample gave rise to the 4 T cell receptor beta chains below, sequenced in a study of T cells in Graves' hyperthyroidism and ophthalmopathy. The investigators amplified TCR beta CDR3 regions from RNA transcripts. With the HTBI primer set, the TCR CDR3 went through a first round of RT-PCR. One entry per CDR3 protein, called by TCRdb with MiXCR from the multiplex PCR reads. This sample has some 370,000 distinct CDR3 sequences; roughly 15% occur once, and the top ten carry around a third. The source material was blood. The receptors here all came from a woman in her twenties or thirties with Graves' hyperthyroidism that later progressed to Graves' ophthalmopathy.

In this sample, this clonotype turned up many times. The chain has TRBV6-5 and TRBJ1-2, with 10 nucleotides matching TRBD1. The germline gives CDR1 MNHEY, CDR2 SVGAGI. The CDR3 is 15 amino acids. V shed 2 bases, J shed 3 bases, and the junction held 3 bases outside the gene matches. CDR3 DNA sequence: TGTGCCAGCAGTTACGACGGGACAGGGGACTATGGCTACACCTTC. This gives the protein CASSYDGTGDYGYTF.

The chain joins TRBV9 to TRBJ2-1; 7 nucleotides line up with TRBD2. The CDR3 has 15 amino acids. The germline CDR1 and CDR2 sequences are SGDLS and YYNGEE. The trim removed 4 bases at V and 10 bases at J, leaving 14 bases unmatched. The CDR3 DNA follows: TGTGCCAGCAGCCCCTCTGTCCAGGGAGGGGACGAGCAGTTCTTC. This translates into CASSPSVQGGDEQFF.

The J gene is TRBJ2-6, the V gene TRBV11-3; the match to TRBD1 covers 10 bases. The ends lost 5 bases at V and 0 bases at J; junction bases unmatched: 4. Per germline, CDR1 SGHNT and CDR2 YENEEA. This CDR3 is built from 17 residues. The CDR3 bases are TGTGCCAGCAGCCCGGGACAGGGGATCTCTGGGGCCAACGTCCTGACTTTC. It codes for CASSPGQGISGANVLTF.

The sample holds many counts of this clonotype. A much larger clone lies one base from this, so it may be a read error. The V gene is TRBV2, the J gene TRBJ2-7; D gene unclear. Trimming stripped 1 base from V and 3 bases from J, with 1 base between. There are 11 residues in the CDR3. Per germline, CDR1 SNHLY and CDR2 FYNNEI. The CDR3 DNA reads TGTGCCAGCAGTGAAGTCTACGAGCAGTACTTC. Translation: CASSEVYEQYF.